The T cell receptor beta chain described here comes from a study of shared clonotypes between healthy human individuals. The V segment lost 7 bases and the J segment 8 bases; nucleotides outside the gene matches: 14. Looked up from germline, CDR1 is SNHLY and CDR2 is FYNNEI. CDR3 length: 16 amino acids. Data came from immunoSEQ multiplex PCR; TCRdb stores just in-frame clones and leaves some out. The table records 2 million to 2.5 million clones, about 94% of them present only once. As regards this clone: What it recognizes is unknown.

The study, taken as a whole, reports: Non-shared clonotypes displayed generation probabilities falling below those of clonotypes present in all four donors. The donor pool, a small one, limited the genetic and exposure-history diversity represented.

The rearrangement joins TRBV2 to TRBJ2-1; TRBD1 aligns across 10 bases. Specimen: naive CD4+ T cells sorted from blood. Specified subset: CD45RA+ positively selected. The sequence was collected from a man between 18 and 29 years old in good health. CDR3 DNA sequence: TGTGCCAGCACTTACCCTCGACAGGGGGCCCCCGATGAGCAGTTCTTC. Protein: CASTYPRQGAPDEQFF.